The 10 T cell receptor beta chains given below trace back to one sample, sequenced in a study of T cells after somatic rescue of genetic block. Sequenced by immunoSEQ multiplex PCR; TCRdb stores in-frame clones only, minus some. The sample shows about 70,000 clones, just over 90% of them seen only once. The sequencing sample was made of peripheral blood mononuclear cells (PBMCs). These receptors came from a man aged 35-49 years.

The gene calls are TRBV7-9 and TRBJ2-2, with TRBD2 matching 10 bases. Germline CDR1 reads SEHNR; CDR2 reads FQNEAQ (reference sequence). Trimming cost V 7 bases and J 0 bases; bases outside gene matches: 8. The CDR3 is made up of 17 amino acids. CDR3 protein: CASTESTSGSNTGELFF. The CDR3 region has the DNA TGTGCCAGCACCGAATCGACTAGCGGGTCGAACACCGGGGAGCTGTTTTTT.

V usage is TRBV2 and J usage is TRBJ1-2; no definite D call. V was shortened by 8 bases and J by 9 bases, with 13 bases between the two germline ends. Germline loops: CDR1 SNHLY, CDR2 FYNNEI. This CDR3 is built from 11 residues. CDR3 bases: TGTGCCAGCGGACCGTTTGGGAGCTACACCTTC. Translating gives CASGPFGSYTF.

The CDR3 coding sequence is TGTGCCAGCAGCCCCCTAGAATTTGATCCGCAGTATTTT. It encodes CASSPLEFDPQYF. The chain links TRBV2 to TRBJ2-3; no clear D. The V gene lost 6 bases and the J gene lost 10 bases, with 17 bases spanning the gap. In germline, CDR1 is SNHLY, CDR2 FYNNEI. The length of the CDR3 is 13 residues.

In this sample, this clone turned up once. V is TRBV7-2 and J is TRBJ2-5, with 15 bases aligning to TRBD2. The CDR3 loop spans 16 amino acids. Per the germline V gene, CDR1 is SGHTA and CDR2 is FQGNSA. V lost 4 bases, J lost 10 bases, and 10 bases stayed unmatched. The CDR3 loop is CASSSRTSGRVGDQYF. The CDR3 DNA reads TGTGCCAGCAGCTCACGGACTAGCGGGAGGGTTGGGGACCAGTACTTC.

V is TRBV30 and J is TRBJ1-2, with D perhaps TRBD1 (6 bases). This CDR3 is 11 amino acids long. Trimming stripped 7 bases from V and 7 bases from J, with 13 bases between. Per germline, CDR1 GTSNPN and CDR2 SVGIG (reference sequence). Written as DNA, the CDR3 is TGTGCCTCTACAGGGTTTTCTGGCTACACCTTC. It yields the protein CASTGFSGYTF.

This chain joins TRBV7-2 and TRBJ1-6; 9 positions match TRBD1. Germline CDR1 is SGHTA and CDR2 is FQGNSA. V trimming: 5 bases; J trimming: 6 bases; junction bases outside the gene matches: 5. The CDR3 is made up of 15 amino acids. This CDR3 reads CASSHETGGNSPLHF. The CDR3 nucleotides read TGTGCCAGCAGCCACGAGACAGGGGGTAATTCACCCCTCCACTTT.

The CDR3 region is CAISGLAGDNEQFF. The DNA of the CDR3 is TGTGCCATCAGTGGACTAGCGGGGGACAATGAGCAGTTCTTC. V usage is TRBV10-3 and J usage is TRBJ2-1; TRBD2 agrees at 12 bases. Per germline, CDR1 ENHRY and CDR2 SYGVKD. With V trimmed by 4 bases and J by 5 bases, 0 bases remained unmatched. The CDR3 extends over 14 amino acids.

The chain carries TRBV6-5 and TRBJ2-3; 7 nucleotides agree with TRBD2. The germline V gene has CDR1 MNHEY and CDR2 SVGAGI. V was clipped by 7 bases and J by 4 bases; unmatched bases: 11. This CDR3 contains 15 residues. The DNA for the CDR3 is TGTGCCAGCACCCCCCCAGCGGGGAACCCAGATACGCAGTATTTT. Residues: CASTPPAGNPDTQYF.

This clone was counted once. CDR3 DNA: TGTGCCTCGGCCGGCGTCTACGAGCAGTACTTC. Protein: CASAGVYEQYF. The gene calls are TRBV7-9 and TRBJ2-7, with D unclear. V was pared by 11 bases and J by 3 bases, with 11 bases between. The CDR3 extends over 11 amino acids. The germline gives CDR1 SEHNR, CDR2 FQNEAQ (reference sequence).

This rearrangement joins TRBV19 to TRBJ1-2, with 7 bases matching TRBD1. V shed 10 bases and J 4 bases; nucleotides not matched to a gene: 12. The CDR3 runs 14 residues. Germline CDR1 reads LNHDA; CDR2 reads SQIVND (reference sequence). The DNA for the CDR3 is TGTGCCATCAGGGTAGGGGGCGCCGGCTATGGCTACACCTTC. It encodes CAIRVGGAGYGYTF.